This entry lists 32 T cell receptor beta chains sequenced from one sample in a study of response to subunit inactivated influenza vaccine. From the RT-PCR reads, TCRdb called clonotypes with MiXCR, one entry per CDR3 protein. Of fewer than 750,000 distinct CDR3 sequences in the sample, approximately 15% were seen once. The material was PBMCs from blood, obtained roughly 12 days after vaccination. These receptors all stem from a man aged 50 to 59 who received an inactivated influenza vaccine.

The chain is built from TRBV7-2 and TRBJ2-7, with TRBD2 matching 9 bases. Germline V gene sequence: CDR1 SGHTA, CDR2 FQGNSA. J was trimmed by 3 bases and V by 6 bases; bases with no gene match: 6. The CDR3 runs to 14 residues. CDR3 sequence: CASSPQRGDYEQYF. The CDR3 DNA reads as TGTGCCAGCAGTCCTCAGCGGGGGGACTACGAGCAGTACTTC.

This clonotype was detected many times. The chain uses TRBV2 and TRBJ1-5; 10 nucleotides agree with TRBD1. Germline V gene lookup returns CDR1 SNHLY and CDR2 FYNNEI. Unmatched junction bases numbered 3, after V lost 1 base and J lost 6 bases. The CDR3 contains 15 residues. CDR3 sequence: CASSEGTGGSQPQHF. CDR3 nucleotide sequence: TGTGCCAGCAGTGAAGGGACAGGGGGAAGTCAGCCCCAGCATTTT.

This chain links TRBV12-3 or TRBV12-4 with TRBJ2-5; D possibly corresponds to TRBD1 (6 bases). This CDR3 comprises 15 residues. V lost 4 bases to trimming and J lost 4 bases, with 16 bases between them. CDR3: CASSSGTSELETQYF. CDR3 DNA sequence: TGTGCCAGCAGTTCCGGGACATCGGAATTAGAGACCCAGTACTTC.

In its sample, this clonotype was seen a few times. The chain links TRBV4-1 to TRBJ1-1, with D tentatively TRBD1 (5 bases). CDR1 is MGHRA and CDR2 is YSYEKL in the germline V gene. The CDR3 totals 15 residues. Trimming removed 1 base at V and 3 bases at J, with 12 bases between. In nucleotides, the CDR3 is TGCGCCAGCAGCCAAGGTTTCTTACAGGACACTGAAGCTTTCTTT. Its protein product is CASSQGFLQDTEAFF.

This clonotype has ten or more counts. The chain is built from TRBV5-1 and TRBJ2-7; D uncertain. The CDR3 has 13 residues. V lost 0 bases to trimming and J lost 3 bases, with 7 bases between them. Germline V lookup: CDR1 SGHRS, CDR2 YFSETQ. CDR3 nucleotides: TGCGCCAGCAGCTTGGGAGACGGCTACGAGCAGTACTTC. This sequence encodes CASSLGDGYEQYF.

The rearrangement links TRBV11-2 to TRBJ2-1, with TRBD1 matching 9 bases. The CDR3 is 16 residues long. Germline CDR1 is SGHAT and CDR2 is FQNNGV. V shed 4 bases, J shed 4 bases, and the junction held 8 bases outside the gene matches. CDR3 sequence reads: CASSSTTGGFYNEQFF. DNA for the CDR3: TGTGCCAGCAGCTCCACAACAGGGGGCTTTTACAATGAGCAGTTCTTC.

Comments on this clonotype: At one of its ends the junction is not consistent with the germline gene, which may arise from a read error. This sequence joins TRBV28 and TRBJ2-1; the match to TRBD2 covers 9 bases. This CDR3 has 9 residues. The germline V gene has CDR1 MDHEN and CDR2 SYDVKM. CDR3 sequence (DNA): TGTGCAGCCGGGACTAGCTTCTGGTTC. Encoded protein: CAAGTSFWF.

The rearrangement links TRBV5-1 to TRBJ1-3; 8 nucleotides agree with TRBD1. The germline CDR1 and CDR2 sequences are SGHRS and YFSETQ. The CDR3 extends over 16 amino acids. Trimming at V came to 3 bases and at J to 2 bases, leaving 7 bases not matched to a gene. CDR3 sequence reads: CASSSGQAYTGNTIYF. DNA for the CDR3: TGCGCCAGCAGCTCGGGACAGGCCTACACTGGAAACACCATATATTTT.

This clonotype has only a few counts. The chain employs TRBV5-5 and TRBJ1-6; D ambiguous. The length of the CDR3 is 16 residues. In germline, CDR1 is SGHKS, CDR2 YYEKEE (reference sequence). The ends were cut back, 0 bases at V and 0 bases at J, with 7 bases in the middle. This CDR3 reads CASSLAESSYNSPLHF. The CDR3 coding sequence is TGTGCCAGCAGCTTGGCGGAAAGCTCCTATAATTCACCCCTCCACTTT.

This clonotype was observed a handful of times. The V gene is TRBV20-1, the J gene TRBJ2-1, with 9 bases matching TRBD2. This CDR3 is 16 amino acids long. V was clipped by 4 bases and J by 0 bases; unmatched bases: 7. Germline CDR1 DFQATT, CDR2 SNEGSKA (reference sequence). The CDR3 DNA sequence: TGCAGTGCTACAAATGGACTAGCGTTCTCCTACAATGAGCAGTTCTTC. It yields the protein CSATNGLAFSYNEQFF.

The V gene is TRBV20-1, the J gene TRBJ2-2; D possibly corresponds to TRBD1 (5 bases). Deletions cut 3 bases from V and 1 base from J, with 9 bases between. Per germline, CDR1 DFQATT and CDR2 SNEGSKA (reference sequence). The CDR3 has 14 residues. The CDR3 reads CSASLQGNTGELFF. In nucleotides, the CDR3 is TGCAGTGCTAGTCTCCAGGGGAACACCGGGGAGCTGTTTTTT.

This chain connects TRBV19 to TRBJ2-4, with 7 positions matching TRBD1. Germline lookup yields CDR1 LNHDA and CDR2 SQIVND (reference sequence). The ends lost 5 bases at V and 10 bases at J; junction bases unmatched: 14. The CDR3 consists of 15 residues. In DNA, the CDR3 is TGTGCCAGTAGTCCCGGACAGGCTTCAAAAGGGATTCAGTACTTC. Its protein product is CASSPGQASKGIQYF.

V gene TRBV5-1 combines with J gene TRBJ2-1; 9 bases align to TRBD2. Trimming cost V 0 bases and J 0 bases; bases outside gene matches: 7. Germline-derived CDR1 and CDR2 are SGHRS and YFSETQ. The CDR3 is made up of 18 amino acids. CDR3 in DNA: TGCGCCAGCAGCTTGGAGTCTAGCGGGGCTGGCTCCTACAATGAGCAGTTCTTC. Translating gives CASSLESSGAGSYNEQFF.

This chain links TRBV29-1 with TRBJ1-4; TRBD1 agrees at 7 bases. This CDR3 comprises 13 residues. CDR1 and CDR2 from the germline V gene are SQVTM and ANQGSEA. V gave up 4 bases and J gave up 4 bases; unmatched junction bases: 3. CDR3 bases: TGCAGCGTTGGCAGGGGGTATAATGAAAAACTGTTTTTT. Protein product: CSVGRGYNEKLFF.

This clonotype was seen a few times. The chain uses TRBV4-1 and TRBJ2-1, with 13 bases lining up with TRBD2. Germline V gives CDR1 MGHRA, CDR2 YSYEKL. Trimming took 1 base from V and 8 from J; bases not matched to a gene: 11. The CDR3 covers 18 residues. The DNA of the CDR3 is TGCGCCAGCAGCCAAGGGACACTAGCGGGAGGGCTAGCAGATGAGCAGTTCTTC. Residues: CASSQGTLAGGLADEQFF.

The CDR3 protein is CASSQESGVSGDTQYF. CDR3 bases: TGCGCCAGCAGCCAAGAATCAGGGGTTTCGGGAGATACGCAGTATTTT. This rearrangement joins TRBV4-3 to TRBJ2-3; D is possibly TRBD1 (6 bases). V lost 0 bases and J lost 5, with 15 bases in between. Germline values: CDR1 LGHNA, CDR2 YSLEER. The CDR3 loop spans 16 amino acids.

This clonotype was seen more than once but under ten times. The genes are TRBV7-2 and TRBJ1-5; D is perhaps TRBD1 (5 bases). The V and J ends lost 5 bases and 4 bases respectively, with 15 bases between them. This CDR3 has 15 residues. CDR1 and CDR2 (germline): SGHTA, FQGNSA. The CDR3 DNA follows: TGTGCCAGCAGCCTCCTTGGGACGTCAAATCAGCCCCAGCATTTT. It translates to CASSLLGTSNQPQHF.

The chain has TRBV21-1 and TRBJ1-3. TRBV21-1 is listed as a pseudogene. The CDR3 extends over 15 amino acids. The chain's CDR3 is CASSKALYCGNTIYF. CDR3 DNA sequence: TGTGCCAGCAGCAAAGCGCTTTACTGTGGAAACACCATATATTTT.

The CDR3 DNA is TGTGCCAGCAGGGGGAACACAGCGAACTATGGCTACACCTTC. Translation: CASRGNTANYGYTF. The chain links TRBV28 to TRBJ1-2; no clear D gene. Germline V gene data show CDR1 as MDHEN and CDR2 as SYDVKM. This CDR3 is 14 amino acids long. V lost 6 bases, J lost 2 bases, and 13 bases lay in between.

The chain uses TRBV28 and TRBJ2-3; 7 bases are shared with TRBD1. The CDR3 sequence is 16 residues long. Germline trimming cut 1 base from V and 2 bases from J; bases unmatched to any gene: 6. Looked up from germline, CDR1 is MDHEN and CDR2 is SYDVKM. CDR3 nucleotide sequence: TGTGCCAGCAGTTTATTTAGGACAGGTTACACAGATACGCAGTATTTT. Its protein is CASSLFRTGYTDTQYF.

In this sample, this clonotype turned up many times. DNA for the CDR3: TGTGCCAGCAGTGAAAGGCGGACTGATAGGGATGGCTACACCTTC. This codes for CASSERRTDRDGYTF. This rearrangement joins TRBV6-1 to TRBJ1-2, with D unresolved. The V end was cut by 2 bases, the J end by 6 bases, with 16 bases between. CDR1 and CDR2 from the germline V gene are MNHNS and SASEGT. The CDR3 extends over 15 amino acids.

With regard to this clonotype: The junction departs from the called germline gene at one end, perhaps through a read error. V usage is TRBV12-3 or TRBV12-4 and J usage is TRBJ2-7; TRBD2 agrees at 7 bases. This CDR3 has 14 amino acids. CDR3 protein: CASSLGLADYEQHF. The CDR3 DNA is TGTGCCAGCAGTTTAGGCCTAGCGGACTACGAGCAGCACTTC.

This clonotype was seen many times. The V and J genes are TRBV6-2 or TRBV6-3 and TRBJ1-5, with D possibly being TRBD1 (5 bases). V was trimmed by 0 bases and J by 11 bases, leaving 14 bases between them. This CDR3 has 14 amino acids. Germline loops: CDR1 MNHEY, CDR2 SVGEGT. The CDR3 is CASSYSMGPRAQHF. The CDR3, as DNA: TGTGCCAGCAGTTACTCGATGGGCCCCAGGGCCCAGCATTTT.

A remark on this clonotype: A read error may produce the germline difference seen at one junction end. The chain links TRBV29-1 to TRBJ2-1; 9 positions agree with TRBD2. In germline, CDR1 is SQVTM, CDR2 ANQGSEA. This CDR3 contains 11 residues. This CDR3 reads CSVDRRGGQLF. The CDR3 nucleotides read TGCAGCGTTGACCGGCGGGGGGGCCAACTCTTC.

This clonotype was recorded many times. V is TRBV20-1 and J is TRBJ1-4; 8 positions agree with TRBD1. The length of the CDR3 is 17 residues. Germline assignment: CDR1 DFQATT and CDR2 SNEGSKA (reference sequence). V dropped 0 bases and J dropped 4; count of bases not matched to a gene: 10. CDR3 protein: CSARDLGRGLDNEKLFF. Written as DNA, the CDR3 is TGCAGTGCTAGAGATCTCGGCAGGGGGCTTGATAATGAAAAACTGTTTTTT.

This clonotype was counted between two and nine times. J is TRBJ2-7 and V is TRBV4-2, with TRBD2 identical over 10 bases. J gave up 2 bases and V 4 bases, and 8 bases lay outside the gene matches. There are 16 residues in the CDR3. CDR1 is LGHNA and CDR2 is YNFKEQ in the germline V gene. The CDR3 DNA is TGTGCCAGCAGCCCCGCTGTAACTAGCGGGACCTACGAGCAGTACTTC. This codes for CASSPAVTSGTYEQYF.

This sequence joins TRBV7-4 and TRBJ1-2; unclear D gene. Germline lookup yields CDR1 SGHVT and CDR2 SQSDAQ. The CDR3 contains 15 residues. V was clipped by 0 bases and J by 1 base, with 9 bases between them. This CDR3 is CASSLARTDNYGYTF. The CDR3 DNA reads as TGTGCCAGCAGCTTAGCCCGGACGGATAACTATGGCTACACCTTC.

The chain employs TRBV1 and TRBJ2-7. TRBV1 is termed a pseudogene. The CDR3 contains 15 residues. In DNA, the CDR3 is TGCACTAGGCGTAAGTTTAACGGGAGCTTTTCCGAGCAGTACTTC. It encodes CTRRKFNGSFSEQYF.

The V and J genes are TRBV5-4 and TRBJ2-1; D could derive from TRBD1 or TRBD2 (5 bases each). Trimming stripped 5 bases from V and 5 bases from J, with 20 bases between. This CDR3 contains 16 residues. Germline lookup yields CDR1 SGHNT and CDR2 YYREEE (reference sequence). The CDR3, as DNA: TGTGCCAGCAGAAGAAGATTACCGGGACGCCACAATGAGCAGTTCTTC. Protein: CASRRRLPGRHNEQFF.

This clonotype was seen a handful of times. The DNA of the CDR3 is TGTGCCAGCAGCTTATTAGGGAGCCAGGAGCAGTTCTTC. Its protein is CASSLLGSQEQFF. J is TRBJ2-1 and V is TRBV7-3; D perhaps matches TRBD2 (5 bases). Trimming left V 2 bases short and J 10 bases short, with 12 bases between. This CDR3 is 13 amino acids long. Germline assignment: CDR1 SGHTA and CDR2 FQGTGA.

This clonotype was found a few times. The chain recombines TRBV12-3 or TRBV12-4 with TRBJ1-2; possibly TRBD1 for D (6 bases). The CDR3 length is 13 residues. Trimming stripped 1 base from V and 7 bases from J, with 10 bases between. The CDR3 spells CASSLGGALGYTF. CDR3 in DNA: TGTGCCAGCAGTTTAGGGGGGGCGCTTGGCTACACCTTC.

The gene calls are TRBV15 and TRBJ2-2; 9 bases fit TRBD1. V dropped 4 bases and J dropped 4; count of bases not matched to a gene: 7. Germline V gene lookup returns CDR1 LNHNV and CDR2 YYDKDF (reference sequence). The CDR3 spans 16 residues. CDR3 region: CATSKYRGRGTGELFF. CDR3 coding DNA: TGTGCCACCAGCAAATACAGGGGGCGCGGCACCGGGGAGCTGTTTTTT. Variable domain in full (rest from reference TRBV15 and TRBJ2-2): DAMVIQNPRYQVTQFGKPVTLSCSQTLNHNVMYWYQQKSSQAPKLLFHYYDKDFNNEADTPDNFQSRRPNTSFCFLDIRSPGLGDTAMYLCATSKYRGRGTGELFFGEGSRLTVL.